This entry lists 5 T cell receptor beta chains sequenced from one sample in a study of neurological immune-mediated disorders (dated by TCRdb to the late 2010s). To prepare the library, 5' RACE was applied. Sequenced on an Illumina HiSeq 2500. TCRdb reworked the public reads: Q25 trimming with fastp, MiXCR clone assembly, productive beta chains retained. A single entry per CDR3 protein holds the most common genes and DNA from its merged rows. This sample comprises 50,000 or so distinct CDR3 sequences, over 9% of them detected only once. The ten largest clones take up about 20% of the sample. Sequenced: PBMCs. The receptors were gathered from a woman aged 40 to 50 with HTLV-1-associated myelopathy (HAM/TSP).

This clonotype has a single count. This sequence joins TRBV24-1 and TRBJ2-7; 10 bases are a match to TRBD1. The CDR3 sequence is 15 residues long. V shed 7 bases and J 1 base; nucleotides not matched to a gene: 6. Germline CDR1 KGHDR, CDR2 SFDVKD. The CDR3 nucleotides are TGTGCCACCAGCCCTCGGACAGGGGGGTCCTACGAGCAGTACTTC. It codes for CATSPRTGGSYEQYF.

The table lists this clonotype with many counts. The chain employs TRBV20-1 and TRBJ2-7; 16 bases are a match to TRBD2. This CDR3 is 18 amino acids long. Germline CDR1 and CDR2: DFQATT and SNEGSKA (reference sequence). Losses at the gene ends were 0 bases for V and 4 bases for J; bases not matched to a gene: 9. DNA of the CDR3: TGCAGTGCTAGAGAGGGACTAGCGGGGGGGCCGGACCCATACGAGCAGTACTTC. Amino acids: CSAREGLAGGPDPYEQYF.

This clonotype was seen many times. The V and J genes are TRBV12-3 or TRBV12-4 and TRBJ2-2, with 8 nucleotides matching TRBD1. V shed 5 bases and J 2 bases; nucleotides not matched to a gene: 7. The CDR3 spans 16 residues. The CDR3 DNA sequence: TGTGCCAGCAGTCCCACAGGGGGACGAAACACCGGGGAGCTGTTTTTT. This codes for CASSPTGGRNTGELFF.

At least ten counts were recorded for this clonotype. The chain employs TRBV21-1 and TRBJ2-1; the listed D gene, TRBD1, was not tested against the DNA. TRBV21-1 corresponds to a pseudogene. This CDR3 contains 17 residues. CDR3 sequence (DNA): TGTGCCAGCAGCAAAGCCCAGGGACAGCGAAGCTACAATGAGCAGTTCTTC. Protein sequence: CASSKAQGQRSYNEQFF.

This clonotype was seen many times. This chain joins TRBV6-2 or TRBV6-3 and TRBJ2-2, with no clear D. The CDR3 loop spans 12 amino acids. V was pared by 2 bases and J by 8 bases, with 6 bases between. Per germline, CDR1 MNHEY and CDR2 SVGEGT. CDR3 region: CASSYGVGELFF. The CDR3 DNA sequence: TGTGCCAGCAGTTACGGGGTGGGGGAGCTGTTTTTT.